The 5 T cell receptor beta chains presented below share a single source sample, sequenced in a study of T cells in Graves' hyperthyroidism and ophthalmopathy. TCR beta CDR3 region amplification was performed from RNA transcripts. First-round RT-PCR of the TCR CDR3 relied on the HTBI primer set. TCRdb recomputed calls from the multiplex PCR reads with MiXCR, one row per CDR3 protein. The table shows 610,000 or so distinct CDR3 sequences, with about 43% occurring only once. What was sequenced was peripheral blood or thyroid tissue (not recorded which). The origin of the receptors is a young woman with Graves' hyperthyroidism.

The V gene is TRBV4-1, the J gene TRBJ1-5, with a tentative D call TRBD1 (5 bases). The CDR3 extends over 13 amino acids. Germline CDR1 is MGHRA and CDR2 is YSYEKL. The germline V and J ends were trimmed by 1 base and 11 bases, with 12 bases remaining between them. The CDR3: CASSQGSGGTQHF. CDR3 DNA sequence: TGCGCCAGCAGCCAAGGCTCCGGGGGGACCCAGCATTTT.

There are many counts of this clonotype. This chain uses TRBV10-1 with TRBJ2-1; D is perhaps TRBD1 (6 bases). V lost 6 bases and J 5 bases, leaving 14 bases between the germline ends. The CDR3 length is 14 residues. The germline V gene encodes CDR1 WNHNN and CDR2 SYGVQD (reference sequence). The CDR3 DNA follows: TGCGCCAGCAGCGGGACATGGGGCGACAATGAGCAGTTCTTC. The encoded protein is CASSGTWGDNEQFF.

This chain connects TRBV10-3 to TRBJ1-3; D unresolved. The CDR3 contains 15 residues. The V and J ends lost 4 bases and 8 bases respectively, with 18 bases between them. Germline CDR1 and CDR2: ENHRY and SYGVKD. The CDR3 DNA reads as TGTGCCATCAGTGCCCGGACTTCGGATGGCTACACCATATATTTT. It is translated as CAISARTSDGYTIYF.

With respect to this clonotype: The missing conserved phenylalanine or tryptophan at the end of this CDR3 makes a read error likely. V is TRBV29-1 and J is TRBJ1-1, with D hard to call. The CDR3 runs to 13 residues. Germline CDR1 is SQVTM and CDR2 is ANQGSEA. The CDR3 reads CSEDTGSNTEAFL. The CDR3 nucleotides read TGCAGTGAGGATACCGGGTCGAACACTGAAGCTTTCCTT.

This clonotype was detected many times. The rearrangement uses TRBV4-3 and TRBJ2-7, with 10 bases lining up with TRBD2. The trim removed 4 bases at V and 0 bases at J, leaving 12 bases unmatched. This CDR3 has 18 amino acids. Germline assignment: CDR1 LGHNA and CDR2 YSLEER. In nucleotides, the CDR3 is TGCGCCAGCAGCCGCGATAAATACGGACTAGCGGACTCCTACGAGCAGTACTTC. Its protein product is CASSRDKYGLADSYEQYF.